This passage covers 2 T cell receptor beta chains from one sample sequenced in a study of blood T cell repertoires in COVID-19. The assay was immunoSEQ multiplex PCR, and TCRdb's table has in-frame clones only and misses some. There are about 400,000 clones in the sample; around nine tenths occur only once, and roughly 1.9% lies in the top ten. Sequenced sample: PBMCs or T cells enriched from blood (not recorded which). These receptors originate from a woman aged 18-35 years with acute COVID-19.

V usage is TRBV7-6 and J usage is TRBJ1-1; D not resolved. The germline V and J ends were trimmed by 6 bases and 0 bases, with 8 bases remaining between them. This CDR3 has 13 amino acids. Per the germline V gene, CDR1 is SGHVS and CDR2 is FNYEAQ. CDR3 protein: CASSYVVNTEAFF. In DNA form, the CDR3 reads TGTGCCAGCAGTTACGTAGTGAACACTGAAGCTTTCTTT.

The gene calls are TRBV7-8 and TRBJ2-7; TRBD2 matches at 11 bases. This CDR3 comprises 17 residues. The trim removed 5 bases at V and 0 bases at J, leaving 9 bases unmatched. From germline, CDR1 is SGHVS and CDR2 FQNEAQ. CDR3 nucleotide sequence: TGTGCCAGCAGCCCCGGGACTAGCGGTAAGAGCTCCTACGAGCAGTACTTC. It yields the protein CASSPGTSGKSSYEQYF. The full variable domain, with the rest looked up from reference TRBV7-8 and TRBJ2-7, is GAGVSQSPRYKVAKRGQDVALRCDPISGHVSLFWYQQALGQGPEFLTYFQNEAQLDKSGLPSDRFFAERPEGSVSTLKIQRTQQEDSAVYLCASSPGTSGKSSYEQYFGPGTRLTVT.